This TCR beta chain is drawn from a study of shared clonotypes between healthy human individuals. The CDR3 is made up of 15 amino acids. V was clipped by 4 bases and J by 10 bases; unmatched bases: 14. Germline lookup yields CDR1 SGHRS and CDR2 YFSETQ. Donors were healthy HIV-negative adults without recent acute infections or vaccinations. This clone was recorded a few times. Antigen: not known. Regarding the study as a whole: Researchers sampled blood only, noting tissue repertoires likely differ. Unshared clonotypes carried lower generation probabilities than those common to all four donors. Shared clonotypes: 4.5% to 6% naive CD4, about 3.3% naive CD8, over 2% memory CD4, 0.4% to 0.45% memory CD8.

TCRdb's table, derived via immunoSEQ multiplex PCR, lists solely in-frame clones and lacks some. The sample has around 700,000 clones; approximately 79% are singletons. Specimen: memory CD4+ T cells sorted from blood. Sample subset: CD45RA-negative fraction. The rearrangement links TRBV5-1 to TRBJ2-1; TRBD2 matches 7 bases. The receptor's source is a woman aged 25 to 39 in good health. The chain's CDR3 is CASSLGLGESLEQFF. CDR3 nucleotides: TGCGCCAGCAGCCTCGGACTAGGGGAATCATTAGAGCAGTTCTTC. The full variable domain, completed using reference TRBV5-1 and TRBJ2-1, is KAGVTQTPRYLIKTRGQQVTLSCSPISGHRSVSWYQQTPGQGLQFLFEYFSETQRNKGNFPGRFSGRQFSNSRSEMNVSTLELGDSALYLCASSLGLGESLEQFFGPGTRLTVL.